A single sample is the source of the 21 T cell receptor beta chains below, sequenced in a study of cytomegalovirus exposure and HLA in healthy donors (dated by TCRdb to the late 2010s). The protocol used for the library was the immunoSEQ multiplex PCR assay. For the multiplex PCR, a mixture combining 60 forward primers for TCR Vbeta segments and 13 reverse primers for TCR Jbeta segments was used. This is the immuneACCESS table as TCRdb keeps it, with only in-frame sequences that have V and J called. A part of the clones is gone; compared with another copy, unresolved V genes explain less than half, and the rest is unexplained. The table for this sample lists 110,000 to 150,000 clones; around three quarters of them were counted only once. Of the sample, just under 1% is held by the ten largest clones. Sample: PBMCs. The receptors were gathered from a man in his late teens or twenties in good health and CMV-seronegative.

J is TRBJ2-7 and V is TRBV6-6; TRBD1 is a possible D gene (6 bases). Germline assignment: CDR1 MNHNY and CDR2 SVGAGI (reference sequence). V lost 5 bases to trimming and J lost 4 bases, with 9 bases between them. The CDR3 covers 12 residues. Here the CDR3 reads CASSTQGYEQYF. The CDR3 coding sequence is TGTGCCAGCAGTACTCAGGGGTACGAGCAGTACTTC.

The chain uses TRBV19 and TRBJ2-7; TRBD1 agrees at 10 bases. Germline V gene sequence: CDR1 LNHDA, CDR2 SQIVND (reference sequence). The CDR3 extends over 15 amino acids. V lost 6 bases to trimming and J lost 5 bases; unmatched junction nucleotides: 10. This CDR3 is CASSTDRGGSDEQYF. CDR3 DNA: TGTGCCAGTAGCACGGACAGGGGGGGCTCGGACGAGCAGTACTTC.

This clone was seen only a few times. V gene TRBV6-5 combines with J gene TRBJ1-1; D not resolved. The ends were cut back, 5 bases at V and 1 base at J, with 5 bases in the middle. This CDR3 has 12 residues. Germline CDR1 reads MNHEY; CDR2 reads SVGAGI. The CDR3 loop reads CASSTRNTEAFF. Written as DNA, the CDR3 is TGTGCCAGCAGTACGCGGAACACTGAAGCTTTCTTT.

A note on this clone: At one of its ends the junction is not consistent with the germline gene, which may arise from a read error. The rearrangement joins TRBV7-7 to TRBJ1-1; D remains unclear. The CDR3 totals 14 residues. Germline CDR1 reads SSHAT; CDR2 reads FNYEAQ (reference sequence). The CDR3 region is CASSFHQENTEAFF. CDR3 sequence (DNA): TGTGCTAGCAGCTTCCACCAGGAGAACACTGAAGCTTTCTTT.

The V gene is TRBV27, the J gene TRBJ2-6; D may be TRBD1 (5 bases). Trimming cost V 3 bases and J 1 base, with 10 bases left between them. This CDR3 has 16 amino acids. Germline V lookup: CDR1 MNHEY, CDR2 SMNVEV (reference sequence). CDR3 region: CASSFIPGSGANVLTF. In DNA form, the CDR3 reads TGTGCCAGCAGTTTCATCCCAGGGTCTGGGGCCAACGTCCTGACTTTC. Supplemented by reference TRBV27 and TRBJ2-6, the full variable domain reads EAQVTQNPRYLITVTGKKLTVTCSQNMNHEYMSWYRQDPGLGLRQIYYSMNVEVTDKGDVPEGYKVSRKEKRNFPLILESPSPNQTSLYFCASSFIPGSGANVLTFGAGSRLTVL.

This clone was observed many times. The chain links TRBV4-3 to TRBJ2-7; 10 bases agree with TRBD1. Germline CDR1 is LGHNA and CDR2 is YSLEER. The CDR3 spans 14 residues. J lost 4 bases, V lost 4 bases, and 4 bases had no gene match. The CDR3 sequence: CASSPRQGAYEQYF. The CDR3 bases are TGCGCCAGCAGCCCCCGACAGGGGGCGTACGAGCAGTACTTC.

This chain links TRBV5-1 with TRBJ1-1; 7 nucleotides match TRBD1. The germline gives CDR1 SGHRS, CDR2 YFSETQ. The CDR3 is 14 amino acids. With V trimmed by 1 base and J by 8 bases, 8 bases remained unmatched. The CDR3 here is CASSLTGARTEAFF. CDR3 nucleotides: TGCGCCAGCAGCTTGACAGGGGCCAGGACGGAAGCTTTCTTT.

The CDR3 here is CASSEVAGGYNEQFF. The CDR3, as DNA: TGTGCCAGCAGTGAAGTAGCGGGGGGATACAATGAGCAGTTCTTC. The chain has TRBV6-1 and TRBJ2-1, with TRBD2 matching over 10 bases. There are 15 residues in the CDR3. Germline-derived CDR1 and CDR2 are MNHNS and SASEGT. Trimming removed 1 base from V and 4 bases from J; junction bases left unmatched: 1.

V and J are TRBV19 and TRBJ2-1; 8 bases agree with TRBD1. Germline CDR1 is LNHDA and CDR2 is SQIVND (reference sequence). Losses at the gene ends were 1 base for V and 7 bases for J; bases not matched to a gene: 6. This CDR3 is 15 amino acids long. In DNA, the CDR3 is TGTGCCAGTAGTATAGGTCAGGGGGCTTGGAATGAGCAGTTCTTC. It specifies CASSIGQGAWNEQFF.

The sample holds one count of this clone. V and J are TRBV5-5 and TRBJ2-7; 11 nucleotides agree with TRBD1. Germline CDR1 reads SGHKS; CDR2 reads YYEKEE (reference sequence). Losses at the gene ends were 0 bases for V and 4 bases for J; bases not matched to a gene: 3. The CDR3 extends over 15 amino acids. CDR3 nucleotides: TGTGCCAGCAGCTTGGGGGACAGGGGGACGTACGAGCAGTACTTC. It yields the protein CASSLGDRGTYEQYF.

This clone was observed a single time. The chain carries TRBV9 and TRBJ1-2, with TRBD1 matching over 7 bases. This CDR3 has 12 residues. CDR1 SGDLS and CDR2 YYNGEE come from the germline V gene. V lost 3 bases, J lost 7 bases, and 3 bases stayed unmatched. The CDR3 is CASSAGTVGYTF. DNA for the CDR3: TGTGCCAGCAGCGCTGGGACAGTTGGCTACACCTTC.

The CDR3 DNA reads TGTGCCTGGAGCAGGGATCCTGGGGCCAACGTCCTGACTTTC. Translating gives CAWSRDPGANVLTF. This chain uses TRBV30 with TRBJ2-6; D perhaps matches TRBD1 (5 bases). The CDR3 spans 14 residues. V dropped 3 bases and J dropped 2 bases, with 8 bases sitting between them. Germline CDR1 and CDR2: GTSNPN and SVGIG (reference sequence).

The table lists this clone with a count of one. CDR3 sequence reads: CASSPRGGLPGTPYEQYF. CDR3 nucleotide sequence: TGTGCCAGCAGCCCGAGGGGGGGCCTGCCGGGAACCCCCTACGAGCAGTACTTC. V and J are TRBV9 and TRBJ2-7, with D tentatively TRBD2 (7 bases). V lost 4 bases to trimming and J lost 2 bases, with 25 bases between them. CDR3 length: 18 amino acids. CDR1 and CDR2 from the germline V gene are SGDLS and YYNGEE.

This chain joins TRBV19 and TRBJ1-2; 9 positions match TRBD1. With 4 bases clipped from V and 6 bases from J, the junction kept 9 bases outside the gene matches. This CDR3 is built from 15 residues. Germline V gene lookup returns CDR1 LNHDA and CDR2 SQIVND (reference sequence). The CDR3 spells CASSKTPGQGHGYTF. The CDR3 nucleotides are TGTGCCAGTAGTAAGACCCCGGGACAGGGTCATGGCTACACCTTC.

CDR3 sequence (DNA): TGTGCCAGCAGCGTAGGGCAGGGGGCAACTGAAGCTTTCTTT. Protein sequence: CASSVGQGATEAFF. The V call is TRBV9, the J call TRBJ1-1; 8 bases agree with TRBD1. The CDR3 sequence is 14 residues long. CDR1 and CDR2 (germline): SGDLS, YYNGEE. With 0 bases clipped from V and 5 bases from J, the junction kept 3 bases outside the gene matches.

The chain is built from TRBV13 and TRBJ1-6; D unresolved. Germline-derived CDR1 and CDR2 are PRHDT and FYEKMQ (reference sequence). The V end lost 3 bases, the J end lost 0 bases, and 9 bases lay between the germline ends. The CDR3 is made up of 16 amino acids. CDR3 nucleotides: TGTGCCAGCAGCTTGTGGGGAGGCTCCTATAATTCACCCCTCCACTTT. It specifies CASSLWGGSYNSPLHF.

The rearrangement uses TRBV13 and TRBJ1-2, with D tentatively TRBD1 (5 bases). Trimming removed 4 bases from V and 4 bases from J, with 10 bases in between. The CDR3 length is 13 residues. The germline V gene encodes CDR1 PRHDT and CDR2 FYEKMQ (reference sequence). Here the CDR3 DNA reads TGTGCCAGCAGCTCCCAGGGAAGCTATGGCTACACCTTC. Translating it yields CASSSQGSYGYTF.

The chain recombines TRBV7-6 with TRBJ2-7; D unresolved. The CDR3 sequence is 13 residues long. Per the germline V gene, CDR1 is SGHVS and CDR2 is FNYEAQ. V dropped 5 bases and J dropped 3 bases, with 11 bases sitting between them. The CDR3, as DNA: TGTGCCAGCAGCGAGCACCCCGTCTACGAGCAGTACTTC. It is translated as CASSEHPVYEQYF. Filled out from reference TRBV7-6 and TRBJ2-7, the complete variable domain reads GAGVSQSPRYKVTKRGQDVALRCDPISGHVSLYWYRQALGQGPEFLTYFNYEAQQDKSGLPNDRFSAERPEGSISTLTIQRTEQRDSAMYRCASSEHPVYEQYFGPGTRLTVT.

The chain is built from TRBV30 and TRBJ1-2, with D maybe TRBD1 (6 bases). The CDR3 has 12 residues. Germline V gene lookup returns CDR1 GTSNPN and CDR2 SVGIG (reference sequence). V lost 6 bases, J lost 4 bases, and 12 bases lay in between. The CDR3 DNA follows: TGTGCCTGTCAAGGGGGTGGCTATGGCTACACCTTC. Protein: CACQGGGYGYTF.

The chain employs TRBV5-4 and TRBJ2-3; weak D call: TRBD1 (6 bases). CDR1 and CDR2 (germline): SGHNT, YYREEE (reference sequence). There are 18 residues in the CDR3. V was pared by 2 bases and J by 5 bases, with 24 bases between. CDR3 DNA: TGTGCCAGCAGCTTTAGTATACTAGTGACAGGTAGGGGAGATACGCAGTATTTT. Amino acids: CASSFSILVTGRGDTQYF.

In its sample, this clone was seen once. The chain has TRBV5-6 and TRBJ1-3; a weak D match, TRBD1 (5 bases). This CDR3 has 15 amino acids. V was shortened by 4 bases and J by 3 bases, with 14 bases between the two germline ends. Germline loops: CDR1 SGHDT, CDR2 YYEEEE. The chain's CDR3 is CASSPMRDFGNTIYF. CDR3 nucleotides: TGTGCCAGCAGCCCAATGAGGGACTTTGGAAACACCATATATTTT.